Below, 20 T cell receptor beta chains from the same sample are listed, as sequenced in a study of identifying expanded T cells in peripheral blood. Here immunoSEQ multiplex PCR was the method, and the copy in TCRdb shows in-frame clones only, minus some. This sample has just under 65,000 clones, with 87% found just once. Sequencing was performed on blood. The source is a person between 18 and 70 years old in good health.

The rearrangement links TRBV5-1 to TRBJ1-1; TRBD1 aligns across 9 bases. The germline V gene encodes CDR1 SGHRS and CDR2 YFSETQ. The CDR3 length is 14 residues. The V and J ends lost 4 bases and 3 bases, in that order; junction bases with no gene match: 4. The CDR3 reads CASSGRQGDTEAFF. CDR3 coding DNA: TGCGCCAGCAGCGGACGACAGGGGGACACTGAAGCTTTCTTT.

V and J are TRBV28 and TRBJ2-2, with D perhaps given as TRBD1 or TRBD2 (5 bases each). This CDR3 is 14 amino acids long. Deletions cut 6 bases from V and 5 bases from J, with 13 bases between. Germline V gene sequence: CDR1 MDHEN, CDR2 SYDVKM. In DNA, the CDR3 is TGTGCCAGCAGCCCGGGGCTGGGGACCGGGGAGCTGTTTTTT. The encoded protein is CASSPGLGTGELFF.

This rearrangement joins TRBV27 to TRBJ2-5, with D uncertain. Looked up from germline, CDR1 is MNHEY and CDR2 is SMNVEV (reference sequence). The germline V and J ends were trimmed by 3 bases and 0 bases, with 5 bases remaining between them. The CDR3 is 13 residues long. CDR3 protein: CASSFVYQETQYF. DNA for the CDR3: TGTGCCAGCAGTTTTGTCTACCAAGAGACCCAGTACTTC.

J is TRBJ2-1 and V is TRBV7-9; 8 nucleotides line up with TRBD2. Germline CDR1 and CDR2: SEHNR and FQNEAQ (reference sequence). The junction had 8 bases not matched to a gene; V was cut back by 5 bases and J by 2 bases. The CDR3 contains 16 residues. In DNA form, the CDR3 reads TGTGCCAGCAGCCAGGCACTAGCGGAAACCTACAATGAGCAGTTCTTC. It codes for CASSQALAETYNEQFF.

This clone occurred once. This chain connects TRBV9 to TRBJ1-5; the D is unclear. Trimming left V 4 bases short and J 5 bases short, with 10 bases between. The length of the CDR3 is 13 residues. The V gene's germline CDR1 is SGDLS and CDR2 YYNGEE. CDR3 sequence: CASSLQMDQPQHF. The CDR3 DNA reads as TGTGCCAGCAGCCTCCAAATGGATCAGCCCCAGCATTTT.

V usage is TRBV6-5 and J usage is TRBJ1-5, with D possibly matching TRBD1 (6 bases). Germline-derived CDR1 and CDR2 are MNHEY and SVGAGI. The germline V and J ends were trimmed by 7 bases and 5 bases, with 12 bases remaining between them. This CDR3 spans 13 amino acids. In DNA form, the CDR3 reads TGTGCCAGCAAACAGGGTGGGGATCAGCCCCAGCATTTT. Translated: CASKQGGDQPQHF.

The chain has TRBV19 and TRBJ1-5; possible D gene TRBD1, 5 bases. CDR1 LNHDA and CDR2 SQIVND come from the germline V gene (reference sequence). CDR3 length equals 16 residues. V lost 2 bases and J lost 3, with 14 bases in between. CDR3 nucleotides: TGTGCCAGTAGTATATCCCAGGGAATGGACAATCAGCCCCAGCATTTT. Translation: CASSISQGMDNQPQHF.

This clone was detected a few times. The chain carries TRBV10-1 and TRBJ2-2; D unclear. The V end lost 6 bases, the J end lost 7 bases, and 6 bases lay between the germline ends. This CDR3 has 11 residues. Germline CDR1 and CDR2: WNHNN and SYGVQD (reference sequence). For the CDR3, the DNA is TGCGCCAGCAGGGGAAACGGGGAGCTGTTTTTT. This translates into CASRGNGELFF.

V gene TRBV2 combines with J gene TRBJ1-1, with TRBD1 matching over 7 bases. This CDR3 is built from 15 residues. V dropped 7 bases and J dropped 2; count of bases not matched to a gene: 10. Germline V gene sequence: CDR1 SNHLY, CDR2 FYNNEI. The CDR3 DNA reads TGTGCCAGCATAGAGGGACAGACATTTAACACTGAAGCTTTCTTT. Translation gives CASIEGQTFNTEAFF.

The CDR3 spells CASSPGTSTGELFF. The CDR3 coding sequence is TGTGCCAGCAGCCCTGGGACCTCCACCGGGGAGCTGTTTTTT. J is TRBJ2-2 and V is TRBV7-3, with D perhaps being TRBD1 or TRBD2 (5 bases each). Germline-derived CDR1 and CDR2 are SGHTA and FQGTGA. The length of the CDR3 is 14 residues. With 5 bases removed from V and 4 bases from J, the gap between germline ends came to 11 bases.

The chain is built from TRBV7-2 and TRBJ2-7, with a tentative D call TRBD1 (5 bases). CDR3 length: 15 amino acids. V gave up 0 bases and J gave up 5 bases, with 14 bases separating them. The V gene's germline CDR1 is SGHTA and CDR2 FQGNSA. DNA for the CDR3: TGTGCCAGCAGCTTAGCCCAGTCAGGGTCCCACGAGCAGTACTTC. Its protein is CASSLAQSGSHEQYF.

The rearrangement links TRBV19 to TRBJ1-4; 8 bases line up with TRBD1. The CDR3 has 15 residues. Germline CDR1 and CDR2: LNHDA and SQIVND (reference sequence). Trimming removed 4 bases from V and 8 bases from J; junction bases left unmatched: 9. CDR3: CASSTPTGVQEKLFF. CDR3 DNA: TGTGCCAGTAGTACTCCGACAGGGGTCCAGGAAAAACTGTTTTTT.

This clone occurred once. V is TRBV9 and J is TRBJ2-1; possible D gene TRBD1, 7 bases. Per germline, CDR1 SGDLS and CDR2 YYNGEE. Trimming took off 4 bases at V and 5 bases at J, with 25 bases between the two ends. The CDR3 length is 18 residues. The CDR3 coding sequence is TGTGCCAGCAGCTCCCCCGCCTCAGGGGGGCGTATCCACAATGAGCAGTTCTTC. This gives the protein CASSSPASGGRIHNEQFF. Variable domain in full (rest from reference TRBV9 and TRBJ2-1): DSGVTQTPKHLITATGQRVTLRCSPRSGDLSVYWYQQSLDQGLQFLIQYYNGEERAKGNILERFSAQQFPDLHSELNLSSLELGDSALYFCASSSPASGGRIHNEQFFGPGTRLTVL.

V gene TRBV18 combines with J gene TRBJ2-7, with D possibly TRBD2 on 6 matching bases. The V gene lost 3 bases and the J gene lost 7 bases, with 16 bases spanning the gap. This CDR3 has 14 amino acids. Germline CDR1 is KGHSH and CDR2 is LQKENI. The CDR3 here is CASSPLPGEGEQYF. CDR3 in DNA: TGTGCCAGCTCACCTCTCCCGGGAGAGGGGGAGCAGTACTTC. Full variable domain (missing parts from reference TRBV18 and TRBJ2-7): NAGVMQNPRHLVRRRGQEARLRCSPMKGHSHVYWYRQLPEEGLKFMVYLQKENIIDESGMPKERFSAEFPKEGPSILRIQQVVRGDSAAYFCASSPLPGEGEQYFGPGTRLTVT.

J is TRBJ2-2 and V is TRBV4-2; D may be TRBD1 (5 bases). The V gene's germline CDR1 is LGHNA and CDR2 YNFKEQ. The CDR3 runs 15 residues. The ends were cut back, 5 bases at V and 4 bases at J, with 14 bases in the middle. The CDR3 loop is CASSLSPQGTGELFF. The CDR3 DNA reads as TGTGCCAGCAGCTTATCACCCCAGGGCACCGGGGAGCTGTTTTTT.

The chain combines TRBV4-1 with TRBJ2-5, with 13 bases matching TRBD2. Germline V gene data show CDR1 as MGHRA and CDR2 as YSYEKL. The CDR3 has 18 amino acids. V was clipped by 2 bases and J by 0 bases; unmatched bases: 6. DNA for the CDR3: TGCGCCAGCAGCCAAATAGGGACTAGCGGGAAATACCAAGAGACCCAGTACTTC. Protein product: CASSQIGTSGKYQETQYF.

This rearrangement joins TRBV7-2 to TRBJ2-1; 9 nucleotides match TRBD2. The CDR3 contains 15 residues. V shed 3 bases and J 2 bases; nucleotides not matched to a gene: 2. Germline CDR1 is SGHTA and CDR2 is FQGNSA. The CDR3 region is CASSFSGGPYNEQFF. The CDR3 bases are TGTGCCAGCAGCTTTAGCGGGGGACCCTACAATGAGCAGTTCTTC.

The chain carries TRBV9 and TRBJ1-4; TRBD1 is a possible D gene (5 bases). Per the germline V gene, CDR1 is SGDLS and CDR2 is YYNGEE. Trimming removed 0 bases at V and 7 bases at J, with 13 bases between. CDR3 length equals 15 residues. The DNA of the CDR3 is TGTGCCAGCAGCGTAGCTCCAGGGAGGAGTGAAAAACTGTTTTTT. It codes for CASSVAPGRSEKLFF.

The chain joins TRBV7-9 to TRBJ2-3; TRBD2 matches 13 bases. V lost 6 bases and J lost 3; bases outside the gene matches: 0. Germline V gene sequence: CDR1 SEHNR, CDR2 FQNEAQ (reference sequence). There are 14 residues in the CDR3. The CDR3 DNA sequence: TGTGCCAGCAGGACTAGCGGGAGGACAGATACGCAGTATTTT. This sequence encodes CASRTSGRTDTQYF.

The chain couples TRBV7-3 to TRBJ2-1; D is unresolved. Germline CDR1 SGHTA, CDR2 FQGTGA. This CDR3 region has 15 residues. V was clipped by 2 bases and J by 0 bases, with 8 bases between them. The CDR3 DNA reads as TGTGCCAGCAGCTTATTGCTGAGCTCCTACAATGAGCAGTTCTTC. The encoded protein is CASSLLLSSYNEQFF.